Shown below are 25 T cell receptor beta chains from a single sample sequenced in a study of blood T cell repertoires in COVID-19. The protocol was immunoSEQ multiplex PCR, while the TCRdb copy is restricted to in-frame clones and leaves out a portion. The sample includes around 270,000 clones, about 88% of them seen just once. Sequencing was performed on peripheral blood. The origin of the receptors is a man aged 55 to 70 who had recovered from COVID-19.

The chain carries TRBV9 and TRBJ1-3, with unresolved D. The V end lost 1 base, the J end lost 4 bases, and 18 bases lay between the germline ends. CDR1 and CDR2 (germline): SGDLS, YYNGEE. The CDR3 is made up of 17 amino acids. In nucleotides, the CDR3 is TGTGCCAGCAGCGTACTCGAGACGGGGTCTCCCGGAAACACCATATATTTT. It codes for CASSVLETGSPGNTIYF.

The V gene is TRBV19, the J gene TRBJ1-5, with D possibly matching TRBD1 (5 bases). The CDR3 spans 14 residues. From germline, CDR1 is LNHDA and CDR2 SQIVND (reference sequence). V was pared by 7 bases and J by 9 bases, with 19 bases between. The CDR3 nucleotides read TGTGCCAGTACCCCGGTCGCGGCAAGGGGGCCCCAGCATTTT. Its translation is CASTPVAARGPQHF.

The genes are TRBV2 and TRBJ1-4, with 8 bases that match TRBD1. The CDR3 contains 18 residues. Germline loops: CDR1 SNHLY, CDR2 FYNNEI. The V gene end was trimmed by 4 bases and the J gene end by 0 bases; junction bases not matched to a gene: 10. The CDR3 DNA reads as TGTGCCAGCAGTGTGCAGGGGGCGATTACTGCAACTAATGAAAAACTGTTTTTT. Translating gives CASSVQGAITATNEKLFF.

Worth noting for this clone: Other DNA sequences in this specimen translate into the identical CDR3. CDR3 residues: CASSPRQGLSNQPQHF. The CDR3 nucleotides are TGTGCCAGCTCACCGCGACAGGGTCTTAGCAATCAGCCCCAGCATTTT. V is TRBV18 and J is TRBJ1-5; the match to TRBD1 covers 7 bases. The CDR3 has 16 residues. The germline CDR1 and CDR2 sequences are KGHSH and LQKENI. J was trimmed by 0 bases and V by 3 bases; bases with no gene match: 5.

The CDR3 DNA reads TGTGCCAGCTCACAGGACAGGACACGGACTTACGAGCAGTACTTC. This sequence encodes CASSQDRTRTYEQYF. The chain joins TRBV18 to TRBJ2-7; 7 bases line up with TRBD1. From germline, CDR1 is KGHSH and CDR2 LQKENI. The CDR3 spans 15 residues. Unmatched junction bases numbered 10, after V lost 4 bases and J lost 4 bases.

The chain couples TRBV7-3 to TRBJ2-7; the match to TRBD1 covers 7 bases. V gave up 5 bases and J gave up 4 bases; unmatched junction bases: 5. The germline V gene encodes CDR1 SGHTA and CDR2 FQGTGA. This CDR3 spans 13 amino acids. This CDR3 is CASSTGTAYEQYF. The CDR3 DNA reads TGTGCCAGCAGCACCGGGACAGCATACGAGCAGTACTTC.

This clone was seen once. The CDR3 DNA follows: TGTGCCACCAGCAGAGATCCTTTAGCGGGGGAGGGACAAGAGACCCAGTACTTC. Amino acid sequence: CATSRDPLAGEGQETQYF. The chain has TRBV15 and TRBJ2-5; 9 bases fit TRBD2. J gave up 2 bases and V 0 bases, and 10 bases lay outside the gene matches. The CDR3 is 18 residues long. Germline CDR1 and CDR2: LNHNV and YYDKDF (reference sequence).

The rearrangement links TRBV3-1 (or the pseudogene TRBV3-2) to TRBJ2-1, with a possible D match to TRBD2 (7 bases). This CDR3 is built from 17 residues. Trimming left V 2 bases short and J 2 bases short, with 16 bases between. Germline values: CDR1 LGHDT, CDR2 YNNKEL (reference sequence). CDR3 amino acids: CASSQSYAGATYNEQFF. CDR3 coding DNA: TGTGCCAGCAGCCAAAGTTATGCGGGGGCTACCTACAATGAGCAGTTCTTC.

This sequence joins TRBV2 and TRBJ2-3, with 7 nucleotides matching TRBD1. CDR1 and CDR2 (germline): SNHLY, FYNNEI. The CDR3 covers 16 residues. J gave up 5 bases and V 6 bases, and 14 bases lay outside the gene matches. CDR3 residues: CASRRQGTRYQDTQYF. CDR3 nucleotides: TGTGCCAGCAGAAGACAGGGTACTAGGTATCAAGATACGCAGTATTTT.

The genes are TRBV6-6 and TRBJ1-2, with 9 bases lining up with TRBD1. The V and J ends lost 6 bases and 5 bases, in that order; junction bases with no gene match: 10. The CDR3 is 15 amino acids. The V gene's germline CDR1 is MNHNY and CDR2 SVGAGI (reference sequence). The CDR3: CASSRWDREGYGYTF. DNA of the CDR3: TGTGCCAGCAGCCGTTGGGACAGGGAGGGTTATGGCTACACCTTC.

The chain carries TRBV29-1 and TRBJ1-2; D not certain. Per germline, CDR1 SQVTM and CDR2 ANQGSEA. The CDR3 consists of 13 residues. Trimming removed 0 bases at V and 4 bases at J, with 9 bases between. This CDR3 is CSVEEGTFYGYTF. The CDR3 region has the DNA TGCAGCGTTGAAGAGGGCACTTTCTATGGCTACACCTTC. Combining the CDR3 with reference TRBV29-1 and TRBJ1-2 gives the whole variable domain SAVISQKPSRDICQRGTSLTIQCQVDSQVTMMFWYRQQPGQSLTLIATANQGSEATYESGFVIDKFPISRPNLTFSTLTVSNMSPEDSSIYLCSVEEGTFYGYTFGSGTRLTVV.

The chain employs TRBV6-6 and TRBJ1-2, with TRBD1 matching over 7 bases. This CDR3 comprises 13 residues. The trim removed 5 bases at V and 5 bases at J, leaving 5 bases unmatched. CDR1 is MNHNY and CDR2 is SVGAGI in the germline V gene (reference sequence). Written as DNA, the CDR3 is TGTGCCAGCAGTGATAGGGGGCTGTATGGCTACACCTTC. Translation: CASSDRGLYGYTF.

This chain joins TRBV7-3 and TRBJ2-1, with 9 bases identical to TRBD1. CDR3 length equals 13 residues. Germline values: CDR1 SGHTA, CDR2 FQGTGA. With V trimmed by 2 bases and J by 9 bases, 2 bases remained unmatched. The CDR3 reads CASSLVDRGEQFF. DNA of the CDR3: TGTGCCAGCAGCTTAGTGGACAGGGGTGAGCAGTTCTTC.

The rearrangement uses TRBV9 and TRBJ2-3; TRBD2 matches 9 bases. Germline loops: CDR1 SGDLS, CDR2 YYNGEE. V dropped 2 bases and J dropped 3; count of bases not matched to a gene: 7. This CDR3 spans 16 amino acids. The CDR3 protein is CASSVRHSGGTDTQYF. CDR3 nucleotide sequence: TGTGCCAGCAGCGTGAGGCACAGCGGGGGGACAGATACGCAGTATTTT.

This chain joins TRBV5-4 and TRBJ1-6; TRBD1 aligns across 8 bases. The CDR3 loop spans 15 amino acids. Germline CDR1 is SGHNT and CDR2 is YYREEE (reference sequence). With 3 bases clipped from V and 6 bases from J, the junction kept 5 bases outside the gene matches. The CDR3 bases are TGTGCCAGCAGCTGGGGGACAGGAGTTAATTCACCCCTCCACTTT. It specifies CASSWGTGVNSPLHF.

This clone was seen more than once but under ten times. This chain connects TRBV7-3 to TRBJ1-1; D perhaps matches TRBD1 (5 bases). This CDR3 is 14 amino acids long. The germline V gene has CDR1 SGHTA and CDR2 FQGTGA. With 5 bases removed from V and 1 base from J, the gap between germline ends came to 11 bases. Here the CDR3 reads CASSPLGGNTEAFF. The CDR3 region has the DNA TGTGCCAGCAGCCCCCTCGGGGGGAACACTGAAGCTTTCTTT.

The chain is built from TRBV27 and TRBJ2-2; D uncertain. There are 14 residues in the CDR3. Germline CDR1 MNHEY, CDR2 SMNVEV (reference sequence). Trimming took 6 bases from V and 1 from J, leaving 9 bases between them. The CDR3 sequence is CASSRPKNTGELFF. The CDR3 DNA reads TGTGCCAGCAGCCGTCCTAAGAACACCGGGGAGCTGTTTTTT.

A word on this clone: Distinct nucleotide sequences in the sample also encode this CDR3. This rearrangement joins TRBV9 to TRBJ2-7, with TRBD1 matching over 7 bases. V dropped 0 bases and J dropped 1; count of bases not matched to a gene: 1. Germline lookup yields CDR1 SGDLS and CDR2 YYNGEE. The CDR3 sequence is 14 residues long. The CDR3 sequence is CASSVAGQSYEQYF. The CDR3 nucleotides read TGTGCCAGCAGCGTAGCGGGACAGTCCTACGAGCAGTACTTC.

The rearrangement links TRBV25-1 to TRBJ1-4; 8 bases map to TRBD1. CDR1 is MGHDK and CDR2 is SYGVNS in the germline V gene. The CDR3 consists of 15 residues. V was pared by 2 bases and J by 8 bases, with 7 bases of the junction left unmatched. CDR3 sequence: CASSEQGALGEKLFF. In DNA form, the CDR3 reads TGTGCCAGCAGTGAACAGGGGGCGCTAGGGGAAAAACTGTTTTTT.

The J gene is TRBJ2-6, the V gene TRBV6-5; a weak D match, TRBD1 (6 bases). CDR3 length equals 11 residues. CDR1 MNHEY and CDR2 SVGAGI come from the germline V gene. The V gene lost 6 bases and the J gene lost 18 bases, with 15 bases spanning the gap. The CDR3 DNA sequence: TGTGCCAGCAGCCTTCCAGGGGTCAGGACTTTC. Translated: CASSLPGVRTF.

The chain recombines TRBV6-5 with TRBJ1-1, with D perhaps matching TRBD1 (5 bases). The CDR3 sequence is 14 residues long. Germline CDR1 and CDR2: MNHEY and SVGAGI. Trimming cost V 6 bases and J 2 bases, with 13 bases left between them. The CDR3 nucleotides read TGTGCCAGCAGCAGGGAGGGCAGCAACACTGAAGCTTTCTTT. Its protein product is CASSREGSNTEAFF.

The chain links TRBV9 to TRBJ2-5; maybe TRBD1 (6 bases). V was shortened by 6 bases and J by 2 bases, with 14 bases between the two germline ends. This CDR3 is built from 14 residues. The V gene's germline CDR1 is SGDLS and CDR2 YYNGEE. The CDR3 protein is CASTRGGAQETQYF. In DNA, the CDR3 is TGTGCCAGCACCCGAGGGGGAGCTCAAGAGACCCAGTACTTC.

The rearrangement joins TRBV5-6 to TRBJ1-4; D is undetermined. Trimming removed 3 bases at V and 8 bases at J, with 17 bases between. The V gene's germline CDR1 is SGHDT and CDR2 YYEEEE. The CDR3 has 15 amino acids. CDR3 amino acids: CASSSILSGGEKLFF. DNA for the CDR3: TGTGCCAGCAGCTCTATACTCAGCGGAGGGGAAAAACTGTTTTTT.

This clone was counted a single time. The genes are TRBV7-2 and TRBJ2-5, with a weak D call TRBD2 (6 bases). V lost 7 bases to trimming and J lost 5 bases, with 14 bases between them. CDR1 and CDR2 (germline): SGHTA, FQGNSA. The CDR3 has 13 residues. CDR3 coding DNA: TGTGCCAGCACATTCTGGGAGGAGGAGACCCAGTACTTC. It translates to CASTFWEEETQYF.

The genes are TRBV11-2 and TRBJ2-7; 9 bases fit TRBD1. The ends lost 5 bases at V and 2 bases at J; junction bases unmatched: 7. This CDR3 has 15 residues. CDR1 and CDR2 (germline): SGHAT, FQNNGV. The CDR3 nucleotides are TGTGCCAGCAGCCCGAGGGACAGGGCAACCTACGAGCAGTACTTC. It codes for CASSPRDRATYEQYF.